The table lists the clone carrying this T cell receptor beta chain with a few counts. Antigen: not known. TCRdb recomputed calls from the 5' RACE reads with MiXCR, one row per CDR3 protein. The sample includes under 900,000 distinct CDR3 sequences, 9% to 15% of them seen just once. The data derive from a study of identical twins. The CDR3 loop spans 18 amino acids. Germline CDR1 reads KGHDR; CDR2 reads SFDVKD. Losses at the gene ends were 6 bases for V and 0 bases for J; bases not matched to a gene: 13. The study's findings and limits: Sharing of beta out-of-frame sequences by twins showed a weaker excess. Shared out-of-frame alpha sequences (those common to twins) showed excess low generation probability. Analyses based on zero insertions could be partly confounded by invariant MAIT and iNKT cells.

These data also formed part of another study, on yellow fever vaccine responses in identical twins.

The source of this sequence is a young woman in good health. This chain uses TRBV24-1 with TRBJ1-5, with TRBD1 matching 7 bases. Sequenced sample: PBMCs. DNA of the CDR3: TGTGCCACCAGTATGGGGAGGGGGCGGAATCATAGCAATCAGCCCCAGCATTTT. The encoded protein is CATSMGRGRNHSNQPQHF.